These T cell receptor beta chains were read from a single sample in a study of graft-versus-host responses after intestinal transplantation. The assay was immunoSEQ multiplex PCR, and TCRdb's table has in-frame clones only and misses some. The table has roughly 89,000 clones, roughly nine tenths seen once. The antigens of these receptors remain unknown. The specimen was unstimulated CD4+ T cells sorted from spleen or lymph node cells, collected before intestinal transplant. The receptors here all came from a human donor who received an intestinal transplant. CDR3s include the opening cysteine and the closing phenylalanine or tryptophan. D genes are given only for firm matches. Size is omitted from some rows. Given values are once, few, many or a class for expanded clones.

CDR3 length: 16; V gene: TRBV7-2; D gene: TRBD2; J gene: TRBJ2-1; clone size: .; CDR3 DNA: TGTGCCAGCAGCCCGAGAGCGGGGGGGTTTTTCAATGAGCAGTTCTTC; CDR3 protein: CASSPRAGGFFNEQFF
CDR3 length: 15; V gene: TRBV5-1; D gene: .; J gene: TRBJ2-3; clone size: .; CDR3 DNA: TGCGCCAGCAGCTTGATGGGCCAACCCACAGATACGCAGTATTTT; CDR3 protein: CASSLMGQPTDTQYF
CDR3 length: 16; V gene: TRBV4-3; D gene: .; J gene: TRBJ1-4; clone size: .; CDR3 DNA: TGCGCCAGCAGCCAAGCCGGACACTTCGGAAATGAAAAACTGTTTTTT; CDR3 protein: CASSQAGHFGNEKLFF
CDR3 length: 16; V gene: TRBV11-2; D gene: .; J gene: TRBJ2-3; clone size: .; CDR3 DNA: TGTGCCAGCAGCCCATACCCCGAAGCATCCACAGATACGCAGTATTTT; CDR3 protein: CASSPYPEASTDTQYF
CDR3 length: 16; V gene: TRBV5-8; D gene: .; J gene: TRBJ1-2; clone size: once; CDR3 DNA: TGTGCCAGCAGCTTAAGGGAGGGGCATATTACCTATGGCTACACCTTC; CDR3 protein: CASSLREGHITYGYTF
CDR3 length: 14; V gene: TRBV7-9; D gene: .; J gene: TRBJ2-7; clone size: .; CDR3 DNA: TGTGCCAGCAGCTTAGCGCACAGGGGGGGCGAGCAGTACTTC; CDR3 protein: CASSLAHRGGEQYF
CDR3 length: 15; V gene: TRBV5-5; D gene: .; J gene: TRBJ1-1; clone size: .; CDR3 DNA: TGTGCCAGCAGCTTGGCCGCAGGGGCGAACACTGAAGCTTTCTTT; CDR3 protein: CASSLAAGANTEAFF
CDR3 length: 15; V gene: TRBV5-1; D gene: TRBD2; J gene: TRBJ2-3; clone size: .; CDR3 DNA: TGCGCCAGCAGCTTGGATAGCGGGGGCACAGATACGCAGTATTTT; CDR3 protein: CASSLDSGGTDTQYF
CDR3 length: 15; V gene: TRBV7-2; D gene: TRBD1; J gene: TRBJ1-2; clone size: .; CDR3 DNA: TGTGCCAGCAGCTTAGGGGCAGGGGGCTTGGATGGCTACACCTTC; CDR3 protein: CASSLGAGGLDGYTF
CDR3 length: 13; V gene: TRBV2; D gene: .; J gene: TRBJ1-1; clone size: .; CDR3 DNA: TGTGCCAGCAGAGCGGGACTCCCGACTGAAGCTTTCTTT; CDR3 protein: CASRAGLPTEAFF
CDR3 length: 19; V gene: TRBV7-2; D gene: TRBD2; J gene: TRBJ2-6; clone size: .; CDR3 DNA: TGTGCCAGCAGTACCACCCGTCTAGCGGAGCACTCTGGGGCCAACGTCCTGACTTTC; CDR3 protein: CASSTTRLAEHSGANVLTF
CDR3 length: 15; V gene: TRBV11-3; D gene: TRBD1; J gene: TRBJ2-7; clone size: .; CDR3 DNA: TGTGCCAGCAGCTTAGACGGGACAGGCGGCTACGAGCAGTACTTC; CDR3 protein: CASSLDGTGGYEQYF
CDR3 length: 12; V gene: TRBV30; D gene: .; J gene: TRBJ1-5; clone size: .; CDR3 DNA: TGTGCCTGGCAGGATAGCAATCAGCCCCAGCATTTT; CDR3 protein: CAWQDSNQPQHF
CDR3 length: 16; V gene: TRBV14; D gene: TRBD1; J gene: TRBJ1-6; clone size: .; CDR3 DNA: TGTGCCAGCAGCCAGCGAACGGGACAGGGGAATTCACCCCTCCACTTT; CDR3 protein: CASSQRTGQGNSPLHF
CDR3 length: 20; V gene: TRBV11-2; D gene: TRBD2; J gene: TRBJ2-3; clone size: .; CDR3 DNA: TGTGCCAGCAGCTTAGACCCCCCCCTAGCGGGGGGCAGTAGCACAGATACGCAGTATTTT; CDR3 protein: CASSLDPPLAGGSSTDTQYF
CDR3 length: 15; V gene: TRBV30; D gene: TRBD2; J gene: TRBJ2-7; clone size: .; CDR3 DNA: TGTGCCTGGAGTGTGGCTAGCGGGCTGGCCTACGAGCAGTACTTC; CDR3 protein: CAWSVASGLAYEQYF
CDR3 length: 16; V gene: TRBV19; D gene: TRBD1; J gene: TRBJ1-3; clone size: .; CDR3 DNA: TGTGCCAGTATTGCGGGACAGAAGGTCTCTGGAAACACCATATATTTT; CDR3 protein: CASIAGQKVSGNTIYF
CDR3 length: 11; V gene: TRBV18; D gene: .; J gene: TRBJ2-7; clone size: .; CDR3 DNA: TGTGCCAGCTCGCCGGACATTGGGCAGTACTTC; CDR3 protein: CASSPDIGQYF
CDR3 length: 14; V gene: TRBV2; D gene: .; J gene: TRBJ1-1; clone size: .; CDR3 DNA: TGTGCCAGCACCTCAGGTTCCGCGAACACTGAAGCTTTCTTT; CDR3 protein: CASTSGSANTEAFF
CDR3 length: 13; V gene: TRBV18; D gene: TRBD1; J gene: TRBJ2-7; clone size: once; CDR3 DNA: TGTGCCAGCTCAGTGCAGGGGGCTTATGAGCAGTACTTC; CDR3 protein: CASSVQGAYEQYF
CDR3 length: 16; V gene: TRBV4-1; D gene: .; J gene: TRBJ1-1; clone size: .; CDR3 DNA: TGCGCCAGCAGCCAGGCAATCGGGGTTCTGAACACTGAAGCTTTCTTT; CDR3 protein: CASSQAIGVLNTEAFF
CDR3 length: 16; V gene: TRBV5-1; D gene: TRBD2; J gene: TRBJ2-3; clone size: .; CDR3 DNA: TGCGCCAGCAGCTTGCGCGCGGGGGACCCAACAGATACGCAGTATTTT; CDR3 protein: CASSLRAGDPTDTQYF
CDR3 length: 17; V gene: TRBV12-5; D gene: .; J gene: TRBJ1-6; clone size: once; CDR3 DNA: TGTGCTAGTGGTTTGATGAACCAGGGGTGGTTTTATTCACCCCTCCACTTT; CDR3 protein: CASGLMNQGWFYSPLHF
CDR3 length: 13; V gene: TRBV7-9; D gene: .; J gene: TRBJ2-3; clone size: .; CDR3 DNA: TGTGCCAGCAGAACCGGGGACTCAGATACGCAGTATTTT; CDR3 protein: CASRTGDSDTQYF
CDR3 length: 18; V gene: TRBV5-1; D gene: TRBD1; J gene: TRBJ2-1; clone size: .; CDR3 DNA: TGCGCCAGCAGCTTAGGCGTTGGACAGGGGCCCCGCATAAATGAGCAGTTCTTC; CDR3 protein: CASSLGVGQGPRINEQFF
CDR3 length: 12; V gene: TRBV5-1; D gene: .; J gene: TRBJ1-2; clone size: .; CDR3 DNA: TGCGCCAGCAGCTTCCTGAACTATGGCTACACCTTC; CDR3 protein: CASSFLNYGYTF
CDR3 length: 14; V gene: TRBV11-2; D gene: TRBD2; J gene: TRBJ2-5; clone size: .; CDR3 DNA: TGTGCCAGCAGCCGTACTAGCGGGCTGGAGACCCAGTACTTC; CDR3 protein: CASSRTSGLETQYF
CDR3 length: 15; V gene: TRBV5-1; D gene: TRBD1; J gene: TRBJ2-7; clone size: .; CDR3 DNA: TGCGCCAGCAGCATAGCCACAGGGGGAGACTACGAGCAGTACTTC; CDR3 protein: CASSIATGGDYEQYF
CDR3 length: 14; V gene: TRBV6-1; D gene: TRBD1; J gene: TRBJ1-4; clone size: .; CDR3 DNA: TGTGCCAGCAGGGACAGGGGAACTAATGAAAAACTGTTTTTT; CDR3 protein: CASRDRGTNEKLFF
CDR3 length: 13; V gene: TRBV2; D gene: .; J gene: TRBJ2-1; clone size: once; CDR3 DNA: TGTGCCAGCAATTCTCTAGCGAGCGCCTCACAGTTCTTC; CDR3 protein: CASNSLASASQFF
CDR3 length: 13; V gene: TRBV4-3; D gene: .; J gene: TRBJ2-1; clone size: .; CDR3 DNA: TGCGCCAGCAGCCAAGATGTTGTCGGTCTACCCATCTTC; CDR3 protein: CASSQDVVGLPIF
CDR3 length: 15; V gene: TRBV7-9; D gene: TRBD1; J gene: TRBJ1-2; clone size: .; CDR3 DNA: TGTGCCAGCAGTTTAACCGGGACAGGGGTCTATGGCTACACCTTC; CDR3 protein: CASSLTGTGVYGYTF
CDR3 length: 14; V gene: TRBV10-1; D gene: .; J gene: TRBJ2-3; clone size: .; CDR3 DNA: TGCGCCAGCAGTGAGCGATATGCGGGGGATACGCAGTATTTT; CDR3 protein: CASSERYAGDTQYF
CDR3 length: 19; V gene: TRBV7-9; D gene: .; J gene: TRBJ2-1; clone size: .; CDR3 DNA: TGTGCCAGCAGCTTACCTCCTAGCAAACTATTGAGCTCCTACAATGAGCAGTTCTTC; CDR3 protein: CASSLPPSKLLSSYNEQFF
CDR3 length: 15; V gene: TRBV9; D gene: .; J gene: TRBJ1-2; clone size: .; CDR3 DNA: TGTGCCAGCAGCGTAGAAAAAGGGGCCAACTATGGCTACACCTTC; CDR3 protein: CASSVEKGANYGYTF
CDR3 length: 14; V gene: TRBV10-3; D gene: .; J gene: TRBJ1-1; clone size: .; CDR3 DNA: TGTGCCATCAGTGACAGGGAAGGTCGGACTGAAGCTTTCTTT; CDR3 protein: CAISDREGRTEAFF
CDR3 length: 16; V gene: TRBV30; D gene: .; J gene: TRBJ1-1; clone size: few; CDR3 DNA: TGTGCCTGGAGTGTACGTGGGGCTCTTGGAATCACTGAAGCTTTCTTT; CDR3 protein: CAWSVRGALGITEAFF
CDR3 length: 17; V gene: TRBV4-3; D gene: .; J gene: TRBJ1-4; clone size: .; CDR3 DNA: TGCGCCAGCAGCCACGGGGAGCGGGACACTCGGGATGAAAAACTGTTTTTT; CDR3 protein: CASSHGERDTRDEKLFF
CDR3 length: 14; V gene: TRBV18; D gene: .; J gene: TRBJ2-3; clone size: .; CDR3 DNA: TGTGCCAGCTCACCACCGTGGACAGCGGATACGCAGTATTTT; CDR3 protein: CASSPPWTADTQYF
CDR3 length: 14; V gene: TRBV2; D gene: .; J gene: TRBJ1-3; clone size: .; CDR3 DNA: TGTGCCAGCAGGGCGGCCTCCTCTGGAAACACCATATATTTT; CDR3 protein: CASRAASSGNTIYF
CDR3 length: 16; V gene: TRBV5-4; D gene: TRBD1; J gene: TRBJ1-1; clone size: .; CDR3 DNA: TGTGCCAGCAGCAGGGACAGGGGGGGACAGAACACTGAAGCTTTCTTT; CDR3 protein: CASSRDRGGQNTEAFF
CDR3 length: 13; V gene: TRBV19; D gene: .; J gene: TRBJ1-2; clone size: .; CDR3 DNA: TGTGCCAGCTCAGGGCAGAGTAACTATGGCTACACCTTC; CDR3 protein: CASSGQSNYGYTF
CDR3 length: 17; V gene: TRBV4-3; D gene: TRBD1; J gene: TRBJ1-6; clone size: .; CDR3 DNA: TGCGCCAGCAGCCAAGATCGCCTTCGGGACAGATATTCACCCCTCCACTTT; CDR3 protein: CASSQDRLRDRYSPLHF
CDR3 length: 13; V gene: TRBV4-3; D gene: .; J gene: TRBJ1-3; clone size: .; CDR3 DNA: TGCGCCAGCAGCCGATCTCAGGGAAACACCATATATTTT; CDR3 protein: CASSRSQGNTIYF
CDR3 length: 16; V gene: TRBV28; D gene: .; J gene: TRBJ1-4; clone size: .; CDR3 DNA: TGTGCCAGCAGTGGGCAGGGTTTCCAGACTAATGAAAAACTGTTTTTT; CDR3 protein: CASSGQGFQTNEKLFF